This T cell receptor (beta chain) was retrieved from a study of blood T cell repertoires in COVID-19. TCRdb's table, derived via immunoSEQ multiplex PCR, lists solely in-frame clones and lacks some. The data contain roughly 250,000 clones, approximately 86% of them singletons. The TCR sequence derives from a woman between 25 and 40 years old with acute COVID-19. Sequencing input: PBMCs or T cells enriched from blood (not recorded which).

The CDR3: CASSLRTSNYGYTF. In nucleotides, the CDR3 is TGTGCCAGCAGTTTGAGGACTTCTAACTATGGCTACACCTTC. The V and J genes are TRBV6-5 and TRBJ1-2; D uncertain. Germline V gene data show CDR1 as MNHEY and CDR2 as SVGAGI. V was trimmed by 4 bases and J by 0 bases, leaving 9 bases between them. The CDR3 is 14 amino acids.